The 12 T cell receptor beta chains presented below share a single source sample, sequenced in a study of response to subunit inactivated influenza vaccine. TCRdb recomputed calls from the RT-PCR reads with MiXCR, one row per CDR3 protein. The table records roughly 650,000 distinct CDR3 sequences, 15% to 18% of them present only once. The specimen was PBMCs from blood, collected about 12 days after vaccination. Receptors originate from a man aged 50-59 years who received an inactivated influenza vaccine.

V gene TRBV7-2 combines with J gene TRBJ2-1; TRBD1 or TRBD2 may be the D gene (6 bases each). CDR3 size: 14 residues. Germline CDR1 reads SGHTA; CDR2 reads FQGNSA. Trimming shortened V by 8 bases and J by 6 bases, and 17 bases separated the two germline ends. In DNA form, the CDR3 reads TGTGCCAGCGCAAGAGGGGGGATTCGCAATGAGCAGTTCTTC. This translates into CASARGGIRNEQFF.

V and J are TRBV5-6 and TRBJ1-4; no reliable D call. V dropped 2 bases and J dropped 4 bases, with 9 bases sitting between them. Looked up from germline, CDR1 is SGHDT and CDR2 is YYEEEE. CDR3 length: 14 residues. The CDR3 here is CASSFGQDNEKLFF. CDR3 nucleotides: TGTGCCAGCAGCTTCGGGCAGGATAATGAAAAACTGTTTTTT.

This CDR3 is CASSAAGTGGRETQYF. DNA for the CDR3: TGTGCCAGCAGCGCCGCCGGGACAGGGGGACGAGAGACCCAGTACTTC. The V call is TRBV9, the J call TRBJ2-5; TRBD1 aligns across 11 bases. There are 16 residues in the CDR3. Trimming took 3 bases from V and 4 from J; bases not matched to a gene: 8. Germline-derived CDR1 and CDR2 are SGDLS and YYNGEE.

The chain uses TRBV19 and TRBJ1-5; TRBD1 might be the D (6 bases). V shed 7 bases and J shed 11 bases, with 12 bases lying between them. Germline CDR1 and CDR2: LNHDA and SQIVND (reference sequence). CDR3 size: 11 residues. The CDR3 bases are TGTGCCAGTACAGGGGCCGCCACCCAGCATTTT. This translates into CASTGAATQHF.

This clonotype was found a few times. The rearrangement links TRBV5-1 to TRBJ2-7; no clear D. V was trimmed by 4 bases and J by 4 bases, leaving 12 bases between them. The germline gives CDR1 SGHRS, CDR2 YFSETQ. The CDR3 has 13 residues. The CDR3 coding sequence is TGCGCCAGCAGCCCGGAGTGGGTTTACGAGCAGTACTTC. It specifies CASSPEWVYEQYF.

This clonotype was picked up a small number of times. V usage is TRBV7-2 and J usage is TRBJ1-2, with a tentative D call TRBD1 (5 bases). Trimming removed 5 bases at V and 6 bases at J, with 16 bases between. CDR3 length: 14 amino acids. Germline CDR1 reads SGHTA; CDR2 reads FQGNSA. CDR3 sequence reads: CASSLGPGPDGYTF. The DNA for the CDR3 is TGTGCCAGCAGCCTAGGCCCAGGGCCCGATGGCTACACCTTC.

This clonotype was observed a handful of times. The chain joins TRBV7-8 to TRBJ2-1, with TRBD2 as a possible D gene (5 bases). V shed 1 base and J shed 8 bases, with 9 bases lying between them. This CDR3 spans 13 amino acids. The germline V gene encodes CDR1 SGHVS and CDR2 FQNEAQ. CDR3 amino acids: CASSLVLAYEQFF. As DNA, the CDR3 is TGTGCCAGCAGCTTAGTGCTAGCCTATGAGCAGTTCTTC.

This sequence joins TRBV5-1 and TRBJ2-7, with 10 bases fitting TRBD1. From germline, CDR1 is SGHRS and CDR2 YFSETQ. The V gene end was trimmed by 3 bases and the J gene end by 2 bases; junction bases not matched to a gene: 5. The CDR3 length is 15 residues. CDR3 bases: TGCGCCAGCAGCTGGGGGACAGGGGTCGCCTACGAGCAGTACTTC. Its translation is CASSWGTGVAYEQYF. The full variable domain, its missing parts supplied by reference TRBV5-1 and TRBJ2-7, is KAGVTQTPRYLIKTRGQQVTLSCSPISGHRSVSWYQQTPGQGLQFLFEYFSETQRNKGNFPGRFSGRQFSNSRSEMNVSTLELGDSALYLCASSWGTGVAYEQYFGPGTRLTVT.

The V call is TRBV10-3, the J call TRBJ1-6; a possible D gene is TRBD1 (6 bases). The CDR3 is made up of 15 amino acids. The V end was cut by 3 bases, the J end by 9 bases, with 15 bases between. CDR1 and CDR2 from the germline V gene are ENHRY and SYGVKD. This CDR3 reads CAISERDTLGSPLHF. The CDR3 DNA sequence: TGTGCCATCAGTGAAAGGGACACGTTAGGTTCACCCCTCCACTTT.

The CDR3 loop is CASSTTGAIVDTQYF. CDR3 nucleotide sequence: TGTGCCAGCAGCACGACCGGGGCCATAGTGGATACGCAGTATTTT. The chain uses TRBV7-9 and TRBJ2-3, with D possibly being TRBD1 or TRBD2 (5 bases each). V lost 5 bases, J lost 6 bases, and 18 bases lay in between. The CDR3 is 15 residues long. Per germline, CDR1 SEHNR and CDR2 FQNEAQ (reference sequence). The full variable domain, its missing parts supplied by reference TRBV7-9 and TRBJ2-3, is DTGVSQNPRHKITKRGQNVTFRCDPISEHNRLYWYRQTLGQGPEFLTYFQNEAQLEKSRLLSDRFSAERPKGSFSTLEIQRTEQGDSAMYLCASSTTGAIVDTQYFGPGTRLTVL.

This clonotype was counted at least ten times. CDR3: CASSSRGQTLELFF. CDR3 nucleotides: TGTGCCAGCAGTTCCCGGGGACAGACTTTGGAGCTGTTTTTT. The chain is built from TRBV12-3 or TRBV12-4 and TRBJ1-4; 7 nucleotides line up with TRBD1. The tail of the sequence fits TRBJ2-2 better, so the J call may be wrong. This CDR3 is built from 14 residues.

The chain recombines TRBV19 with TRBJ1-5; TRBD1 agrees at 8 bases. Germline V gives CDR1 LNHDA, CDR2 SQIVND (reference sequence). CDR3 length: 14 amino acids. V was clipped by 8 bases and J by 1 base; unmatched bases: 4. CDR3 loop: CASLGQASNQPQHF. The CDR3 nucleotides read TGTGCCAGTCTGGGACAGGCGAGCAATCAGCCCCAGCATTTT.